A single TCR beta chain is shown here with its context. Germline V gene sequence: CDR1 SGHTA, CDR2 FQGNSA. V gave up 0 bases and J gave up 8 bases, with 10 bases separating them. The CDR3 runs 13 residues. This record belongs to a study of blood T cell repertoires in COVID-19. About the research overall: Acute-phase and convalescent COVID-19 samples originated in the United States, Italy and Spain. Sources were T cells, B-cell-depleted T cells, or PBMCs; the material itself was cDNA or gDNA.

Authors' analysis steps: Reference gene primer amplification in the assay estimated nucleated cell counts. TCRdb keeps only in-frame clones here, not all; method: immunoSEQ multiplex PCR. From that table come the V and J calls and clone size; the DNA was used to work out D and trimming. The sample contains hundreds of thousands of clones, roughly 85% of which appear only once. Sequences were obtained from peripheral blood. The rearrangement uses TRBV7-2 and TRBJ1-1; D may be TRBD1 (5 bases). This sequence was found in a middle-aged man with COVID-19, enrolled during active disease. The CDR3 loop reads CASSLARQIEAFF. DNA for the CDR3: TGTGCCAGCAGCTTAGCCCGACAGATCGAAGCTTTCTTT.